The T cell receptor (beta chain) under discussion was sequenced for a study of T cells in Graves' hyperthyroidism and ophthalmopathy. General observations from the study: Most thyroid-expanded clonotypes above 0.001 were also found in blood. Separating ophthalmopathy from stable hyperthyroidism was achieved by a 13 V-J model.

With 2 bases removed from V and 1 base from J, the gap between germline ends came to 15 bases. The CDR3 length is 17 residues. Germline CDR1 SGHTA, CDR2 FQGNSA. Amplification targeted TCR beta CDR3 regions from RNA transcripts. Researchers ran a first-round RT-PCR on the TCR CDR3 using the HTBI primer set. Using its own MiXCR run on the multiplex PCR reads, TCRdb lists one record per CDR3 protein. Here the sample spans a few hundred thousand distinct CDR3 sequences, roughly 18% being singletons. Turning to this clonotype: Its target is unknown. A much larger clone lies a single base off, so this may be a read error.

Sequencing input: blood. The chain is built from TRBV7-2 and TRBJ2-1; D is unresolved. This clonotype originated in a woman younger than 30 with Graves' ophthalmopathy. CDR3 nucleotides: TGTGCCAGCAGCTTAAGTGTAGGCTGGAGTTCCTACAATGAGCAGTTCTTC. Protein product: CASSLSVGWSSYNEQFF.